The present T cell receptor (beta chain) was sequenced within a study of patients and donors after allogeneic stem cell transplantation. This clonotype has more than one count but fewer than ten. A single record per CDR3 protein comes from TCRdb applying MiXCR to the RT-PCR reads. The profile shows 920,000 or so distinct CDR3 sequences, around 17% of them singletons. V lost 8 bases, J lost 3 bases, and 17 bases lay in between. The CDR3 spans 14 residues. Germline CDR1 and CDR2: MNHNS and SASEGT. The chain couples TRBV6-1 to TRBJ2-7; D not certain. The TCR sequence derives from a human donor who was either an allogeneic HSCT recipient or a stem cell or donor lymphocyte infusion donor (not recorded which). It is not recorded whose cells these are; they may come from a transplant donor. Sequenced sample: blood, either unsorted or a sorted T cell fraction (not recorded which). The CDR3 spells CASRNDIPYYEQYF. CDR3 DNA: TGTGCCAGCCGAAACGACATACCCTACTACGAGCAGTACTTC.